Below are 10 T cell receptor beta chains sequenced from a single sample in a study of metastatic and nonmetastatic thyroid tumors. With MiXCR, TCRdb called clones anew from the PCR reads. The sample carries tens of thousands of clones, under 30% recorded once. Every patient underwent thyroid surgery untreated. Source material: tumor tissue. The receptors derive from a male donor with papillary thyroid cancer or a benign thyroid nodule (not recorded which). Some clones in this sample may be carry-over from other donors' samples.

The table lists this clone with many counts. The chain carries TRBV5-4 and TRBJ2-5; tentative D call: TRBD1 (7 bases). CDR3 length equals 14 residues. CDR1 is SGHNT, CDR2 YYREEE, per germline (reference sequence). Trimming shortened V by 4 bases and J by 2 bases, and 12 bases separated the two germline ends. The CDR3 sequence is CASSAGQLQETQYF. The CDR3 DNA reads TGTGCCAGCAGCGCGGGACAGCTACAAGAGACCCAGTACTTC.

This clone has at least ten counts. This chain uses TRBV30 with TRBJ2-1; unclear D gene. V was pared by 4 bases and J by 4 bases, with 8 bases between. This CDR3 spans 12 amino acids. CDR1 is GTSNPN, CDR2 SVGIG, per germline (reference sequence). CDR3 nucleotides: TGTGCCTGGAATCAGCAGTACAATGAGCAGTTCTTC. Translation: CAWNQQYNEQFF. Variable domain in full (rest from reference TRBV30 and TRBJ2-1): SQTIHQWPATLVQPVGSPLSLECTVEGTSNPNLYWYRQAAGRGLQLLFYSVGIGQISSEVPQNLSASRPQDRQFILSSKKLLLSDSGFYLCAWNQQYNEQFFGPGTRLTVL.

This clone was picked up a small number of times. This may be a read error: a much more frequent sequence differs by one nucleotide. The CDR3 spells CASSRMGLRTGELFF. The CDR3 bases are TGTGCCAGCAGCCGCATGGGACTACGCACCGGGGAGCTGTTTTTT. V gene TRBV3-1 combines with J gene TRBJ2-2; 7 bases are a match to TRBD2. Per germline, CDR1 LGHDT and CDR2 YNNKEL (reference sequence). J lost 4 bases, V lost 4 bases, and 6 bases had no gene match. The CDR3 has 15 residues.

The chain combines TRBV3-1 with TRBJ2-5; TRBD2 matches 7 bases. The CDR3 is made up of 15 amino acids. Germline V gene lookup returns CDR1 LGHDT and CDR2 YNNKEL (reference sequence). After removal of 3 bases from V and 5 bases from J, the junction contained 9 bases not matched to a gene. The CDR3 spells CASSQMGEGLETQYF. CDR3 sequence (DNA): TGTGCCAGCAGCCAGATGGGGGAGGGGCTGGAGACCCAGTACTTC.

There are many counts of this clone. The V call is TRBV6-5, the J call TRBJ2-7, with 7 bases that match TRBD1. After removal of 2 bases from V and 9 bases from J, the junction contained 7 bases not matched to a gene. From germline, CDR1 is MNHEY and CDR2 SVGAGI. CDR3 size: 13 residues. In DNA form, the CDR3 reads TGTGCCAGCAGTTACCCTGGGACAGACGGGCAGTACTTC. Translation: CASSYPGTDGQYF.

As regards this clone: A much larger clone lies one base from this, so it may be a read error. Other DNA sequences in the same sample also yield this CDR3. The V gene is TRBV5-4, the J gene TRBJ2-1; TRBD2 matches 13 bases. CDR3 length: 15 residues. Germline loops: CDR1 SGHNT, CDR2 YYREEE (reference sequence). V trimming: 4 bases; J trimming: 7 bases; junction bases outside the gene matches: 5. Here the CDR3 reads CASSPGLAGQNEQFF. The CDR3 DNA reads TGTGCCAGCAGCCCGGGACTAGCGGGGCAGAATGAGCAGTTCTTC.

This clone appeared many times. The chain combines TRBV7-3 with TRBJ2-6; D uncertain. Looked up from germline, CDR1 is SGHTA and CDR2 is FQGTGA. The length of the CDR3 is 13 residues. The germline V and J ends were trimmed by 6 bases and 1 base, with 4 bases remaining between them. The CDR3 is CASRPSGANVLTF. As DNA, the CDR3 is TGTGCCAGCAGGCCTTCTGGGGCCAACGTCCTGACTTTC.

On this clone: One end of the junction fails to match germline, which may point to a read error. The chain is built from TRBV5-1 and TRBJ2-1; D is unresolved. Germline V CDR1 and CDR2: SGHRS, YFSETQ. The CDR3 runs 15 residues. In DNA form, the CDR3 reads TGCGCCAGCAGCCTCCGGAAGGGCTCCTACAATGAACAGTTCTTC. Protein product: CASSLRKGSYNEQFF.

This chain links TRBV14 with TRBJ2-1, with D possibly matching TRBD1 (6 bases). Trimming took off 1 base at V and 9 bases at J, with 10 bases between the two ends. The CDR3 runs 13 residues. The germline V gene has CDR1 SGHDN and CDR2 FVKESK. CDR3 residues: CASSQVGGSEQFF. In nucleotides, the CDR3 is TGTGCCAGCAGCCAAGTTGGGGGCAGTGAGCAGTTCTTC.

This clone was found a few times. One junction end disagrees with the germline gene, perhaps due to a read error. This chain joins TRBV6-1 and TRBJ2-7; TRBD2 agrees at 8 bases. Germline CDR1 MNHNS, CDR2 SASEGT. The CDR3 runs to 15 residues. The CDR3 protein is CASSPMTSVSFELYF. The CDR3 region has the DNA TGTGCCAGCAGTCCCATGACTAGCGTGAGTTTCGAGCTGTACTTC.